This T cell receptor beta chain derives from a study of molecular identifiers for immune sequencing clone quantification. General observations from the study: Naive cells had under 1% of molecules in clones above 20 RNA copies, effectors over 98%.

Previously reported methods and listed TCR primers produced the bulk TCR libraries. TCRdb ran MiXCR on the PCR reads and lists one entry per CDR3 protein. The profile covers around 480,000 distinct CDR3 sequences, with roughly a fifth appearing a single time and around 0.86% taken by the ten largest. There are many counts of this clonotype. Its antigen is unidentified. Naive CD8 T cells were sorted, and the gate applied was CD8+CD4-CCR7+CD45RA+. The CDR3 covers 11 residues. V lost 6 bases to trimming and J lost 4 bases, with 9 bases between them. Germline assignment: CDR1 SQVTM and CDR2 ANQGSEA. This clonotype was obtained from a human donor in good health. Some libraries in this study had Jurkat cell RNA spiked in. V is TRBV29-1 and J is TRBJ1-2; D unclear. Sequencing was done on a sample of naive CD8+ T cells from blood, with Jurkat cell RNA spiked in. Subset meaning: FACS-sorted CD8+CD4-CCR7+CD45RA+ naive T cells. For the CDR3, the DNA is TGCAGCGTCGAATGGGCCTATGGCTACACCTTC. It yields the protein CSVEWAYGYTF.